Listed below are T cell receptor beta chains from one sample, sequenced in a study of identical twins. TCRdb independently ran MiXCR on the 5' RACE reads; one entry per CDR3 protein. The data hold approximately 680,000 distinct CDR3 sequences, with roughly 7.1% observed a single time. This sample also belongs to another study, concerning yellow fever vaccine responses in identical twins.

Sequenced: PBMCs. All receptors derive from a woman aged 18-29 years in good health. CDR3s include the opening cysteine and the closing phenylalanine or tryptophan. The D gene is left open where the match is weak.

V gene | D gene | CDR3 protein
TRBV7-8 | NA | CASNQVSLGHNEQFF
TRBV7-2 | TRBD2 | CASSSQGLAGETQYF
TRBV9 | TRBD2 | CASGTGGVISYNEQFF
TRBV5-1 | TRBD2 | CASSPLTSGRPANEQFF
TRBV7-8 | NA | CASSEQGNTEAFF
TRBV25-1 | NA | CASSPWGSGELFF
TRBV7-3 | NA | CASSLQQGYEQYF
TRBV7-9 | NA | CASSSEGPVSSPLHF
TRBV28 | TRBD2 | CASSLMASGPLKHF
TRBV5-1 | NA | CASFLSQNEQFF
TRBV12-3/TRBV12-4 | NA | CASSLKARRYEQYF
TRBV5-1 | TRBD1 | CASGASTGINTGELFF
TRBV7-2 | TRBD1 | CASSEGTGPYEQYF
TRBV20-1 | TRBD2 | CSAASTPSGRVSDTQYF
TRBV12-3/TRBV12-4 | NA | CASRLSGFADTQYF
TRBV10-3 | NA | CATRRRHDTEAFF
TRBV5-8 | NA | CASSLGKIEQYF
TRBV10-3 | NA | CAIRRAVNTEAFF
TRBV2 | NA | CASSEYFGYEQYF
TRBV9 | NA | CASSVAVGYQETQYF
TRBV28 | TRBD1 | CASSAGQGPNIQYF
TRBV14 | NA | CASRARDGRRYEQYF
TRBV12-3/TRBV12-4 | NA | CASSLGRQNTEAFF
TRBV7-9 | NA | CASSLLGPEGLGYTF
TRBV7-8 | TRBD2 | CASSLAGASGHSYNEQFF
TRBV15 | NA | CATSRTGTRPYNEQFF
TRBV6-5 | NA | CASSSLSETTEAFF
TRBV20-1 | NA | CSAPALLAKNIQYF
TRBV7-9 | NA | CASSYSGVEQFF
TRBV2 | NA | CACRGNPNEQFF
TRBV10-3 | NA | CAISAGQGDGYTF
TRBV29-1 | TRBD1 | CSVERGRSAFF
TRBV7-9 | TRBD1 | CASSKGQGGTDTQYF
TRBV5-5 | NA | CASSLSNEQYF